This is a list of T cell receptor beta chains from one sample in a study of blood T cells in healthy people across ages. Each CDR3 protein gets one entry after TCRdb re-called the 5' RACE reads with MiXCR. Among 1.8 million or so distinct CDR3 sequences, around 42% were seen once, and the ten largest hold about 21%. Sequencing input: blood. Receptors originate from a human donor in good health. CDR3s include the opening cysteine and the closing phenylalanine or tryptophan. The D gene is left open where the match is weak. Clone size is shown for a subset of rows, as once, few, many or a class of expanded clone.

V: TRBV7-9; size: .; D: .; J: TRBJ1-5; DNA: TGTGCCAGCAGCTTAGGTCAACTGGGCCGGCGCAATCAGCCCCAGCATTTT; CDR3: CASSLGQLGRRNQPQHF
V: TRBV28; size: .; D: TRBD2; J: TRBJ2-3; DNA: TGTGCCAGCACTCGGGGGGGCACAGATACGCAGTATTTT; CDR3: CASTRGGTDTQYF
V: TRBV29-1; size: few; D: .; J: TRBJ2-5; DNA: TGCAGCGTTGTTGAGGGCGCGATAGAGACCCAGTACTTC; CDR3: CSVVEGAIETQYF
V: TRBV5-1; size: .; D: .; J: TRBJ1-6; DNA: TGCGCCAGCAGCTTGGCCTGGGACGGGGGGCGCGGAGACCCCCTCCACTTT; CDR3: CASSLAWDGGRGDPLHF
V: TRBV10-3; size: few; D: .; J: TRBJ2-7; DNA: TGTGCCATCAGTGAGCCCACGGGTGGGGTCTCCTACGAGCAGTACTTC; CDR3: CAISEPTGGVSYEQYF
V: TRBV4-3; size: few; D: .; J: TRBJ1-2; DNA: TGCGCCAGCAGCCAAGCAGCAGGGCAGACCTATGGCTACACCTTC; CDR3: CASSQAAGQTYGYTF
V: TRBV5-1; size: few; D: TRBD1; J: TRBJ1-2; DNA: TGCGCCAGCAGCTTACTCGTGACAGGGGGGAGAGCGAATGGCTACACCTTC; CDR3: CASSLLVTGGRANGYTF
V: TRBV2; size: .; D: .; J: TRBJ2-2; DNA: TGTGCCAGCAGGTCCGGTCGGGGTGGCACCGGGGAGCTGTTTTTT; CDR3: CASRSGRGGTGELFF
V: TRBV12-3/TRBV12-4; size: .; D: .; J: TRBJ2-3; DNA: TGTGCCAGCAGGGGTTGGGATACGCAGTATTTT; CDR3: CASRGWDTQYF
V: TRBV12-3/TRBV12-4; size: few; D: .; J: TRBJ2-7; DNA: TGTGCCAGCAGCAACATTTCCTGGGGGGTTGCGAACGAGCAGTACTTC; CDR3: CASSNISWGVANEQYF
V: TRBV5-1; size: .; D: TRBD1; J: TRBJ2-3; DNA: TGCGCCAGCAGCAAGGACAGGGGGCTAGATACGCAGTATTTT; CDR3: CASSKDRGLDTQYF
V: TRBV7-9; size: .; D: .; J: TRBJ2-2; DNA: TGTGCCAGCAGTACAGCCGGGACAAGGGTCGGGGAGCTGTTTTTT; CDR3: CASSTAGTRVGELFF
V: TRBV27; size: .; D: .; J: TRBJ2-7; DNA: TGTGCCAGCAGTTCTTTCAAAAAACAGGGACTACTCTACGAGCAGTACTTC; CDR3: CASSSFKKQGLLYEQYF
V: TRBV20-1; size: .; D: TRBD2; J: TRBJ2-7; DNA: TGCAGTGCTGGGGAATCCCTAGCGGGGGCCTACGAGCAGTACTTC; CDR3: CSAGESLAGAYEQYF
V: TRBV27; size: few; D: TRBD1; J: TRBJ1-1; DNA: TGTGCCAGCAGTGCCACCCCGGACAGGGCTACTGAAGCTTTCTTT; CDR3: CASSATPDRATEAFF
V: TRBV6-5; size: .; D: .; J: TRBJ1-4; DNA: TGTGCCAGCAGTTCGAACAGGGTTGGTAATGAAAAACTGTTTTTT; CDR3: CASSSNRVGNEKLFF
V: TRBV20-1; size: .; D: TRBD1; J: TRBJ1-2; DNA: TGCAGTGCTATAGGGACAGGAGGGTCCTATGGCTACACCTTC; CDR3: CSAIGTGGSYGYTF